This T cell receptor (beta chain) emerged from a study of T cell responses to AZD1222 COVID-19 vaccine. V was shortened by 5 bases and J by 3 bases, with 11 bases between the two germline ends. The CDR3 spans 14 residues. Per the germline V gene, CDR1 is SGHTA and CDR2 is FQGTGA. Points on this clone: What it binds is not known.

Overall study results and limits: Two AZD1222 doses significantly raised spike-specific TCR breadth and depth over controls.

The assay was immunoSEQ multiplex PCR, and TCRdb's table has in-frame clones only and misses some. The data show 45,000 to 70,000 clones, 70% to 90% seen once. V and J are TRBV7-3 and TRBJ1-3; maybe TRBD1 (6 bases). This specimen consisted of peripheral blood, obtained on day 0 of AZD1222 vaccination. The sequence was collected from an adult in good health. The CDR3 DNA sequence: TGTGCCAGCAGCCCCGGACAGATTGGAAACACCATATATTTT. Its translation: CASSPGQIGNTIYF.